This TCR beta chain emerged from a study of T cell changes during pregnancy in multiple sclerosis. This CDR3 has 16 residues. CDR1 and CDR2 (germline): LGHNA, YSLEER. Trimming took 0 bases from V and 3 from J, leaving 15 bases between them. Measured with immunoSEQ multiplex PCR; TCRdb has only the in-frame clones, and not every one. The repertoire holds fewer than 70,000 clones, with approximately 92% as singletons. The receptor was isolated from a female donor in good health, enrolled as a control in a pregnancy study. This chain links TRBV4-3 with TRBJ2-7; D may be TRBD1 (8 bases). Sequences were derived from peripheral blood, sampled in the second trimester of pregnancy. The CDR3 sequence is CASSQDYGGTGYEQYF. Written as DNA, the CDR3 is TGCGCCAGCAGCCAAGACTACGGGGGGACAGGCTACGAGCAGTACTTC.